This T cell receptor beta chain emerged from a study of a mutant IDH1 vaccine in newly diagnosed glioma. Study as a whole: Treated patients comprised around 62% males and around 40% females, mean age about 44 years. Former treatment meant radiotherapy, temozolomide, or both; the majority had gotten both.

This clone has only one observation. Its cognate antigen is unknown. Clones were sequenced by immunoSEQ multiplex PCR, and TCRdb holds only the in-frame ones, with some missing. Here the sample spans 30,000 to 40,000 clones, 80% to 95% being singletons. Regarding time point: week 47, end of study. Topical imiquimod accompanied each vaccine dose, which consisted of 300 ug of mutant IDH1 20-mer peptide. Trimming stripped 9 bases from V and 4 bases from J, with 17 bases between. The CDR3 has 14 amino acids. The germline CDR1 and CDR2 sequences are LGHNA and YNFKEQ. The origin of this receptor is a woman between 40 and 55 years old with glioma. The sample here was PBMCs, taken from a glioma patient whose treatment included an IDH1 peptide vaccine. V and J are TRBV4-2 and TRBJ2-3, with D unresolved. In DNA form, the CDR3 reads TGTGCCAGTTCTCACCCGGGTCAGGCAGATACGCAGTATTTT. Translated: CASSHPGQADTQYF.